A single sample gave rise to the 3 T cell receptor beta chains below, sequenced in a study of CD4 T cell repertoires in COVID-19. TCRdb's table, derived via immunoSEQ multiplex PCR, lists solely in-frame clones and lacks some. The table shows more than 65,000 clones, with roughly 85% occurring only once. The material sequenced was CD4+ T cells from peripheral blood, taken after recovery from COVID-19. The receptor set was obtained from a human donor who had COVID-19.

The rearrangement uses TRBV19 and TRBJ2-1; no firm D call. V lost 6 bases and J lost 0, with 15 bases in between. Germline CDR1 reads LNHDA; CDR2 reads SQIVND (reference sequence). The CDR3 loop spans 16 amino acids. In DNA, the CDR3 is TGTGCCAGTAGGAAACACGAGAGTAGCTCCTACAATGAGCAGTTCTTC. This gives the protein CASRKHESSSYNEQFF.

This chain joins TRBV6-6 and TRBJ2-7; TRBD2 is a possible D gene (6 bases). Trimming stripped 5 bases from V and 6 bases from J, with 14 bases between. The CDR3 is 13 residues long. Germline CDR1 and CDR2: MNHNY and SVGAGI (reference sequence). Here the CDR3 DNA reads TGTGCCAGCAGTACGGGACTGCAAGCCGAGCAGTACTTC. Protein product: CASSTGLQAEQYF.

CDR3 nucleotides: TGCAGTGCTAGTCCCACAGGGGGCCCCTACAATGAGCAGTTCTTC. Translating it yields CSASPTGGPYNEQFF. This rearrangement joins TRBV20-1 to TRBJ2-1; 9 bases align to TRBD1. CDR1 is DFQATT and CDR2 is SNEGSKA in the germline V gene (reference sequence). V was clipped by 3 bases and J by 2 bases; unmatched bases: 5. The CDR3 has 15 residues.